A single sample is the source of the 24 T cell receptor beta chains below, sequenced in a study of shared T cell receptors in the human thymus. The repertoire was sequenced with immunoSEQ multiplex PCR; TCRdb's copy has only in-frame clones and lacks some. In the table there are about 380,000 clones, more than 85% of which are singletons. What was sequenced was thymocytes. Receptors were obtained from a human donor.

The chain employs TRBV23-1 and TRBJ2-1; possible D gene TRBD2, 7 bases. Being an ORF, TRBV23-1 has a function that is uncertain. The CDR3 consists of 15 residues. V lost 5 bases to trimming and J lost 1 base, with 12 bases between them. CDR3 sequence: CASSKGGVSYNEQFF. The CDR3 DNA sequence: TGCGCCAGCAGTAAGGGGGGGGTATCCTACAATGAGCAGTTCTTC.

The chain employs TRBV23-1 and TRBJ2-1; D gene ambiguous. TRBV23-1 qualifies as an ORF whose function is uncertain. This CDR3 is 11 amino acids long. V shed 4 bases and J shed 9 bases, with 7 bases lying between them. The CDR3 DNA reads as TGCGCCAGCAGTCGGGGAAGTGAGCAGTTCTTC. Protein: CASSRGSEQFF.

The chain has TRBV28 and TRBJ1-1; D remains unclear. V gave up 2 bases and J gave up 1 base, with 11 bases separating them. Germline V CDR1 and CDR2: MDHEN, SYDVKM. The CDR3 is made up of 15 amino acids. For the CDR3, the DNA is TGTGCCAGCAGTTTAACGCCGGGATCGAACACTGAAGCTTTCTTT. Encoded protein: CASSLTPGSNTEAFF.

CDR3 sequence (DNA): TGTGCCAGTAGTATTCAGGCGGCAAACACCGGGGAGCTGTTTTTT. Translation: CASSIQAANTGELFF. The chain couples TRBV19 to TRBJ2-2, with D uncertain. There are 15 residues in the CDR3. The V end lost 3 bases, the J end lost 2 bases, and 10 bases lay between the germline ends. The germline V gene encodes CDR1 LNHDA and CDR2 SQIVND (reference sequence).

The chain's CDR3 is CASSLSGTPSYNEQFF. CDR3 bases: TGTGCCAGCAGCTTATCCGGGACTCCTTCCTACAATGAGCAGTTCTTC. This chain links TRBV7-8 with TRBJ2-1; D is possibly TRBD2 (6 bases). The CDR3 contains 16 residues. The V gene lost 2 bases and the J gene lost 1 base, with 12 bases spanning the gap. Germline values: CDR1 SGHVS, CDR2 FQNEAQ.

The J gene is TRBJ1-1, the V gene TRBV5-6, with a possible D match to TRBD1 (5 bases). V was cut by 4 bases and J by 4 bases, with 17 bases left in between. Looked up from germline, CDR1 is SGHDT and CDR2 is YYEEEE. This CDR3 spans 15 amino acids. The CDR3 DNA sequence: TGTGCCAGCAGCGAAGGGACCGCTGCGCGCACTGAAGCTTTCTTT. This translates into CASSEGTAARTEAFF.

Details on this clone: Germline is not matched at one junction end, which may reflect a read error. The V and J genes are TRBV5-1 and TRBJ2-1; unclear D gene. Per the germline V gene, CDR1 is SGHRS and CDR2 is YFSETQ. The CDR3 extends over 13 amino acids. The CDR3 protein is CASRFTTGNEQFF. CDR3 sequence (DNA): TGCGCCAGCCGCTTTACTACTGGCAATGAGCAGTTCTTC.

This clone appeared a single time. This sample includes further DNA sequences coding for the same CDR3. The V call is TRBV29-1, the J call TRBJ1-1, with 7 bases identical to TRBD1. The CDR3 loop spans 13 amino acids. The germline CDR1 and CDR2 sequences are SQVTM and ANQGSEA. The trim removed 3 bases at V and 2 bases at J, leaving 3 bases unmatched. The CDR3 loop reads CSVETGPNTEAFF. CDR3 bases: TGCAGCGTTGAGACAGGGCCAAACACTGAAGCTTTCTTT.

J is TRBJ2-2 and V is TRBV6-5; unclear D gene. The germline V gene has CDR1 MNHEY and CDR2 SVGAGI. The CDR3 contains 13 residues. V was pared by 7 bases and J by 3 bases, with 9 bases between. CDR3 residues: CASIGRYTGELFF. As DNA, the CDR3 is TGTGCCAGCATAGGGCGATACACCGGGGAGCTGTTTTTT.

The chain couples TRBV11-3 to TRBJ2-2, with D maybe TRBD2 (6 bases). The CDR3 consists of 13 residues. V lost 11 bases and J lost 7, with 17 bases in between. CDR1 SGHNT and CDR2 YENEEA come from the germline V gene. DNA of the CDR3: TGTGCCGGGGGAGGAGGGTCGGACGGGGAGCTGTTTTTT. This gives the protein CAGGGGSDGELFF.

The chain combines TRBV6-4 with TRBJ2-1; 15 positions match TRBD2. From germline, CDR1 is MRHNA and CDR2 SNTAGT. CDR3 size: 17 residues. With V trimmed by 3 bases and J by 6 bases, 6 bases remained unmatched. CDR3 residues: CASSDGGLAGGFNEQFF. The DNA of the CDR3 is TGTGCCAGCAGTGATGGGGGACTAGCGGGAGGATTCAATGAGCAGTTCTTC.

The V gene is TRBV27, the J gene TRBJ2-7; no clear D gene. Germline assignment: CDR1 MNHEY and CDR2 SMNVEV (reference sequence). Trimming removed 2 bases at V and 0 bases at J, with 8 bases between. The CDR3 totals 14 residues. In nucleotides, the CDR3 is TGTGCCAGCAGTTTAGGCCAGAGCTCCTACGAGCAGTACTTC. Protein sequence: CASSLGQSSYEQYF.

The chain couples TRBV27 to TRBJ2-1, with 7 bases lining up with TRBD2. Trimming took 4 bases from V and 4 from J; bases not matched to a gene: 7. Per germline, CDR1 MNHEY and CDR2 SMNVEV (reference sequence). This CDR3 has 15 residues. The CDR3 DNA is TGTGCCAGCAGTTACGGCGGGAGTGGATACAATGAGCAGTTCTTC. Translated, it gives CASSYGGSGYNEQFF.

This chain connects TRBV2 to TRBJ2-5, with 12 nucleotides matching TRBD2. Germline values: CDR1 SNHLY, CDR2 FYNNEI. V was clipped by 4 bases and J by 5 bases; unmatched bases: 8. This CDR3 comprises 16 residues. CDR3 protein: CASSGTTLAGGETQYF. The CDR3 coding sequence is TGTGCCAGCAGTGGGACCACCCTAGCGGGAGGGGAGACCCAGTACTTC.

The CDR3 region is CASSLFPGELFF. The CDR3 DNA reads as TGTGCCAGCAGTTTATTCCCCGGGGAGCTGTTTTTT. V usage is TRBV27 and J usage is TRBJ2-2; no reliable D call. The CDR3 has 12 amino acids. Germline CDR1 reads MNHEY; CDR2 reads SMNVEV (reference sequence). The V gene lost 1 base and the J gene lost 6 bases, with 3 bases spanning the gap.

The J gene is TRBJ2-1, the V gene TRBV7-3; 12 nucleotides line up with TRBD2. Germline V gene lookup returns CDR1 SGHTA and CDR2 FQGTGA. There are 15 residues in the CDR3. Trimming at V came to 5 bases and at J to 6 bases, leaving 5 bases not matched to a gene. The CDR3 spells CASSGGLAGPNEQFF. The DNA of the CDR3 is TGTGCCAGCAGCGGTGGACTAGCGGGGCCCAATGAGCAGTTCTTC.

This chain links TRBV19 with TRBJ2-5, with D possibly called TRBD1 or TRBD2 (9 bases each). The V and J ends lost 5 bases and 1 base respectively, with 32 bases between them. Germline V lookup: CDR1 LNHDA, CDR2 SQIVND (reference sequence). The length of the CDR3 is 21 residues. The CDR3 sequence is CASSLGDREEKREAPQETQYF. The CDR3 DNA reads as TGTGCCAGTAGTTTAGGGGACAGGGAAGAGAAGCGGGAGGCCCCCCAAGAGACCCAGTACTTC.

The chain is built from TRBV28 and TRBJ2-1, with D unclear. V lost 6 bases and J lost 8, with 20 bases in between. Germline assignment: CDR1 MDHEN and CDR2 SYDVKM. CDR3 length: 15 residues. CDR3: CASRLTRAPWDEQFF. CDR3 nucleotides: TGTGCCAGCAGACTAACCCGGGCCCCTTGGGATGAGCAGTTCTTC.

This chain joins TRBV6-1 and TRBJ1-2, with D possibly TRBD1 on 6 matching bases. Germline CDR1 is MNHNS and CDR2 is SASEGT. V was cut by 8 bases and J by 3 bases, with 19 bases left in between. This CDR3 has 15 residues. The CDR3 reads CASDIQGIIDYGYTF. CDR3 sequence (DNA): TGTGCCAGCGACATACAGGGTATCATAGACTATGGCTACACCTTC.

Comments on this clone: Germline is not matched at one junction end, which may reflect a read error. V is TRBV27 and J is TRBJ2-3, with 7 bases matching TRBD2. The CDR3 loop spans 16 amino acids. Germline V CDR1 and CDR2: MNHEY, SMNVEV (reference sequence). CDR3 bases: TGTGCCAGCGCAACGGGTAGCGGCGGGAGCAAAGATACGCAGTATTTT. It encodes CASATGSGGSKDTQYF.

The CDR3 region is CASSVGGLAESSYEQYF. Here the CDR3 DNA reads TGTGCCAGCAGCGTAGGGGGACTAGCGGAAAGCTCCTACGAGCAGTACTTC. The genes are TRBV9 and TRBJ2-7; 11 bases are shared with TRBD2. The CDR3 covers 17 residues. Germline trimming cut 0 bases from V and 0 bases from J; bases unmatched to any gene: 5. The germline V gene has CDR1 SGDLS and CDR2 YYNGEE.

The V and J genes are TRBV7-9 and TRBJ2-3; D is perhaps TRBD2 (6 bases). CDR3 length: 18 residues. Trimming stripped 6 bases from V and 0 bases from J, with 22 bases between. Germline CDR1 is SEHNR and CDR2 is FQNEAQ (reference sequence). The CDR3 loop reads CASRFIGGLSISTDTQYF. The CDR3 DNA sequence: TGTGCCAGCAGGTTCATTGGGGGACTGTCGATTAGCACAGATACGCAGTATTTT.

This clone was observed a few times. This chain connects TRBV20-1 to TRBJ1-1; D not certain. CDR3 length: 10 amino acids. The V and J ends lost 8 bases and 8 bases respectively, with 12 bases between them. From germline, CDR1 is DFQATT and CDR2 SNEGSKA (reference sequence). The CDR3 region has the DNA TGCAGTCGTGGGCGGCGAGAAGCTTTCTTT. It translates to CSRGRREAFF.

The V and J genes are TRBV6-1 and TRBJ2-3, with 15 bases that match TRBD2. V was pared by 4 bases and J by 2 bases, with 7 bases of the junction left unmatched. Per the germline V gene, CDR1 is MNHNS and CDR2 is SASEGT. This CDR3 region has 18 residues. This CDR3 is CASSVYGTSGRITDTQYF. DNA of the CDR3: TGTGCCAGCAGTGTATACGGGACTAGCGGGAGGATCACAGATACGCAGTATTTT.